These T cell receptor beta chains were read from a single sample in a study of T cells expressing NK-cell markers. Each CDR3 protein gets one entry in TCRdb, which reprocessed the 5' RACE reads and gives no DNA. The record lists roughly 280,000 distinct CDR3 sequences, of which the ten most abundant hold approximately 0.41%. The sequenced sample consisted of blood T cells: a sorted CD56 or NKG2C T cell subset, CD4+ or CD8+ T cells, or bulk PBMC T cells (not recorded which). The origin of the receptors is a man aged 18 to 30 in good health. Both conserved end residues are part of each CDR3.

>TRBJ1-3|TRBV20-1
CSARLGNTIYF
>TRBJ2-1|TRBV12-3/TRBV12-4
CASSSRTSGWFNEQFF
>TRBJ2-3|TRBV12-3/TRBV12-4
CASSQREVRTDTQYF
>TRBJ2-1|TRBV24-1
CATSDGLAGVSEQFF
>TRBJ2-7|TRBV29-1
CSVGQRSTYEQYF
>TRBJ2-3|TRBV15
CATSRDYDGGRADTQYF
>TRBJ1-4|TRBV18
CASSPGGQTGPTNEKLFF
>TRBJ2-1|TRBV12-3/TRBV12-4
CASSRAGSYYNEQFF
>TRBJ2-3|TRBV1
CTSSQDFNSNRSGGVAPDTQYF
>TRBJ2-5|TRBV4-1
CASSQGRKETQYF